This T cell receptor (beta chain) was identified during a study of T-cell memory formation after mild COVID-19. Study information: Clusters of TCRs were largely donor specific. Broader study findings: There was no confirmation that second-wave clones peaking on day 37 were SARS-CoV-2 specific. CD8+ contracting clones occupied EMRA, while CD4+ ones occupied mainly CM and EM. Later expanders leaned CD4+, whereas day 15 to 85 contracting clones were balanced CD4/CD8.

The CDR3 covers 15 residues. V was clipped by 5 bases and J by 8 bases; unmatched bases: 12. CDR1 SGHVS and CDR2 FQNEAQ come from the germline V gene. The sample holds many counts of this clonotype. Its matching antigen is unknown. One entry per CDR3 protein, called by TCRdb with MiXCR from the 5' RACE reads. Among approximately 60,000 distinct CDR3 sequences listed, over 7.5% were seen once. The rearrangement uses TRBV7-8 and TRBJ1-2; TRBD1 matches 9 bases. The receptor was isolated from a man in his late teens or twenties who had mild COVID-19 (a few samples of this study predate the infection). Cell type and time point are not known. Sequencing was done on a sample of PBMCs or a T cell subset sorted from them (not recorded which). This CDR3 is CASSSSHTGGQGYTF. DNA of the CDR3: TGTGCCAGCAGCAGCTCCCATACAGGGGGCCAAGGCTACACCTTC. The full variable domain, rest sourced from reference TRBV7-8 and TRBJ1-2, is GAGVSQSPRYKVAKRGQDVALRCDPISGHVSLFWYQQALGQGPEFLTYFQNEAQLDKSGLPSDRFFAERPEGSVSTLKIQRTQQEDSAVYLCASSSSHTGGQGYTFGSGTRLTVV.